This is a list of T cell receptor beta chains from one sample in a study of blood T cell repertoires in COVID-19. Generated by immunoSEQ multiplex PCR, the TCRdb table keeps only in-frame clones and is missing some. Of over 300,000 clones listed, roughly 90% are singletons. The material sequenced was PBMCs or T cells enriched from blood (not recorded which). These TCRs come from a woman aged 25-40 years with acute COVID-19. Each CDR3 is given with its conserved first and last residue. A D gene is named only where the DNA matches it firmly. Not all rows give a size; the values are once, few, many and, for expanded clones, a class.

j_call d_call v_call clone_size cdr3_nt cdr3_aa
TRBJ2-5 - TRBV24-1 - TGTGCCACCAGTGATAACAGGAAGGAGACCCAGTACTTC CATSDNRKETQYF
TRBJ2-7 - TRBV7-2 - TGTGCCAGCAGCTTAGGAGGGAGCGAGCAGTACTTC CASSLGGSEQYF
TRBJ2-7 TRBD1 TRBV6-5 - TGTGCCAGCAGCCGGACAGGAGCCTACGAGCAGTACTTC CASSRTGAYEQYF
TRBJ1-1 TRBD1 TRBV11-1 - TGTGCCAGCAGCTCGGACAGGGTTTCCACTGAAGCTTTCTTT CASSSDRVSTEAFF
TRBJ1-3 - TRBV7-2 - TGTGCCAGCAGCTCCAGTAGCCCAGGGACTGGAAACACCATATATTTT CASSSSSPGTGNTIYF
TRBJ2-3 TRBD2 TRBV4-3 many TGCGCCAGCAGCCTACGCGGGGGGATAGGGGGTAGCACAGATACGCAGTATTTT CASSLRGGIGGSTDTQYF
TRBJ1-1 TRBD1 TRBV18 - TGTGCCAGCTCAAGACAGGGGACCGACACTGAAGCTTTCTTT CASSRQGTDTEAFF
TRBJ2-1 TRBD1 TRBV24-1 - TGTGCCACCTCCCAAACCGGGACAGCCAACAATGAGCAGTTCTTC CATSQTGTANNEQFF
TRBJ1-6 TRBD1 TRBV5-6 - TGTGCCAGCAGCTTAACAGGGGGCTGGAATTCACCCCTCCACTTT CASSLTGGWNSPLHF
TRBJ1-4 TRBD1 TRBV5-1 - TGCGCCAGCAGCTTCCAGGGGGCTAATGAAAAACTGTTTTTT CASSFQGANEKLFF
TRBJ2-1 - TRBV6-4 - TGTGCCAGCAGTGCCGGGGAAAACTCCTACAATGAGCAGTTCTTC CASSAGENSYNEQFF
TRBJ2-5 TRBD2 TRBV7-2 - TGTGCCAGCAGCTCCAATCCGGGACTAGCGGGGGGGACCCAGTACTTC CASSSNPGLAGGTQYF
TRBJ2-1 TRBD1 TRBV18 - TGTGCCAGCTCACTTGGGACAGGGGATTACAATGAGCAGTTCTTC CASSLGTGDYNEQFF
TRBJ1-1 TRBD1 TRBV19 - TGTGCCAGCCATACAGGGGGCGCTTGGAACACTGAAGCTTTCTTT CASHTGGAWNTEAFF
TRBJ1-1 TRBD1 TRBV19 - TGTGCCAGTAGTATCCGGGACAGGGGACGAATCACGAACACTGAAGCTTTCTTT CASSIRDRGRITNTEAFF
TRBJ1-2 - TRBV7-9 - TGTGCCAGCAGCTTGGAGACCTCCTATGGCTACACCTTC CASSLETSYGYTF
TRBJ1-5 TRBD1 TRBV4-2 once TGTGCCAGCAGCCAAGATGAGGACAGGGGGCGAGGTCAGCCCCAGCATTTT CASSQDEDRGRGQPQHF
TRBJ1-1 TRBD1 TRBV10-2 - TGCGCCAGCAGTGAGGGTTACAGGGGCACTGAAGCTTTCTTT CASSEGYRGTEAFF
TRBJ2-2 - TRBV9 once TGTGCCAGCAGCGTAGACCTGGAGCTGCCCCCCGGGGAGCTGTTTTTT CASSVDLELPPGELFF
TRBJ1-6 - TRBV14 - TGTGCCAGCAGCCAAGACATCTATAATTCACCCCTCCACTTT CASSQDIYNSPLHF
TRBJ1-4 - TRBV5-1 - TGCGCCAGCAGCTTTAATGGCGGGGTTTCGAATGAAAAACTGTTTTTT CASSFNGGVSNEKLFF
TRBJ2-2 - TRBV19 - TGTGCCAGCCAAAGCTACTATAGTCCCCCCACCGGGGAGCTGTTTTTT CASQSYYSPPTGELFF
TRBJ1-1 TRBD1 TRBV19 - TGTGCCAGTGGTAACAGGGGGCCTTCTGTCGAAGCTTTCTTT CASGNRGPSVEAFF
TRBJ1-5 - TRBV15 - TGTGCCACCAGCAGGGAGGGTTGGGGCAATCAGCCCCAGCATTTT CATSREGWGNQPQHF
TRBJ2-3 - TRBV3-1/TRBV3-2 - TGTGCCAGCAGCCAAGACCCCTCCTCCAGGGCCACATTGGATACGCAGTATTTT CASSQDPSSRATLDTQYF
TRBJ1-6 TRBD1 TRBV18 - TGTGCCAGCTCACCACGGGACAGGGGGAATTCACCCCTCCACTTT CASSPRDRGNSPLHF
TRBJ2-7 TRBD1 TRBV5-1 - TGCGCCAGCAGTTGGCGACAGGGGGCATTCGAGCAGTACTTC CASSWRQGAFEQYF
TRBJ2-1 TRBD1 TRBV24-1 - TGTGCCACCAGTGACCCAGACAGGGATGAGCAGTTCTTC CATSDPDRDEQFF
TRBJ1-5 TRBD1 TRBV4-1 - TGCGCCAGCAGCCAAGAACAGGGGTTTCAGCCCCAGCATTTT CASSQEQGFQPQHF
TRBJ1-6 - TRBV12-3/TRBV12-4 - TGTGCCAGCAGGGGATGGCGGGACTCACCCCTCCACTTT CASRGWRDSPLHF
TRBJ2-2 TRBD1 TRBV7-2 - TGTGCCAGCAGCTTTCATCCGGGACAGGGGGCCATCGGGGAGCTGTTTTTT CASSFHPGQGAIGELFF
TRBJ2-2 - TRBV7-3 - TGTGCCAGCATGGGGCGCGTCTCTATAGGGGAGCTGTTTTTT CASMGRVSIGELFF
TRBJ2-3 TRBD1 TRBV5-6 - TGTGCCAGCAGCGGTAACAGGGGCCGCACAGATACGCAGTATTTT CASSGNRGRTDTQYF
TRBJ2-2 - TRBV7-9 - TGTGCCAGCAGTCAAGACTCGGGAACCGGGGAGCTGTTTTTT CASSQDSGTGELFF
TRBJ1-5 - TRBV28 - TGTGCCAGCAGTCCCCCGAAACAAGGGGGTCAGCCCCAGCATTTT CASSPPKQGGQPQHF
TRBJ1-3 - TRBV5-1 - TGCGCCAGCAGTCCCGGCACAGGCCGGAACACCATATATTTT CASSPGTGRNTIYF
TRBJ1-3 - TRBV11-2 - TGTGCCAGCAGCTCCGAGGGAGCCAAAAATGGAAACACCATATATTTT CASSSEGAKNGNTIYF
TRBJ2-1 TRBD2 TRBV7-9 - TGTGCCAGCAGCCGCCTCCCATCAGCGGGGGGATACAATGAGCAGTTCTTC CASSRLPSAGGYNEQFF
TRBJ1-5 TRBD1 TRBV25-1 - TGTGCCAGCAGTGAGGGACAGGGTATTCAGCCCCAGCATTTT CASSEGQGIQPQHF
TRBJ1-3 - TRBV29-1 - TGCAGCGTTGGGCTTGGAAACACCATATATTTT CSVGLGNTIYF
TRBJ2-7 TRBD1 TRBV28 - TGTGCCAGCAGTTTAGGAGGCTGGACAGGACTTTACGAGCAGTACTTC CASSLGGWTGLYEQYF
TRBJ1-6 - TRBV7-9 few TGTGCCAGCAGCTTAGCTTCGCGGTCTAATTCACCCCTCCACTTT CASSLASRSNSPLHF
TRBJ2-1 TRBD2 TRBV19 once TGTGCCAGTAGTATAGATCTTGGTAGGCGGGGGGGCCGGAGCTCCTACAATGAGCAGTTCTTC CASSIDLGRRGGRSSYNEQFF
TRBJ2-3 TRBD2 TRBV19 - TGTGCCAGTAGTATATCGGCTAGCGGGGGGCATACGCAGTATTTT CASSISASGGHTQYF
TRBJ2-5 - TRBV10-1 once TGCGCCAGCAGTGAGTCTTGGGCGGGCCGCGGGACCCAGTACTTC CASSESWAGRGTQYF
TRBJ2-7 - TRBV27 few TGTGCCAGCAGTGGCGTGAGGGGGGGAGAGCAGTACTTC CASSGVRGGEQYF